This T cell receptor (beta chain) was sequenced in a study of blood T cell repertoires in COVID-19. TCRdb keeps only in-frame clones here, not all; method: immunoSEQ multiplex PCR. The sample has a few hundred thousand clones, 80% to 90% seen once. V lost 2 bases and J lost 3; bases outside the gene matches: 6. In germline, CDR1 is KGHSH, CDR2 LQKENI. The CDR3 spans 16 residues. The chain joins TRBV18 to TRBJ1-4; 7 nucleotides align to TRBD1. The receptor was isolated from a man aged 35 to 55 who had recovered from COVID-19. Sequencing was done on a sample of peripheral blood. CDR3 bases: TGTGCCAGCTCACCAAGGGAGGACAGGTCTAATGAAAAACTGTTTTTT. Its translation: CASSPREDRSNEKLFF.